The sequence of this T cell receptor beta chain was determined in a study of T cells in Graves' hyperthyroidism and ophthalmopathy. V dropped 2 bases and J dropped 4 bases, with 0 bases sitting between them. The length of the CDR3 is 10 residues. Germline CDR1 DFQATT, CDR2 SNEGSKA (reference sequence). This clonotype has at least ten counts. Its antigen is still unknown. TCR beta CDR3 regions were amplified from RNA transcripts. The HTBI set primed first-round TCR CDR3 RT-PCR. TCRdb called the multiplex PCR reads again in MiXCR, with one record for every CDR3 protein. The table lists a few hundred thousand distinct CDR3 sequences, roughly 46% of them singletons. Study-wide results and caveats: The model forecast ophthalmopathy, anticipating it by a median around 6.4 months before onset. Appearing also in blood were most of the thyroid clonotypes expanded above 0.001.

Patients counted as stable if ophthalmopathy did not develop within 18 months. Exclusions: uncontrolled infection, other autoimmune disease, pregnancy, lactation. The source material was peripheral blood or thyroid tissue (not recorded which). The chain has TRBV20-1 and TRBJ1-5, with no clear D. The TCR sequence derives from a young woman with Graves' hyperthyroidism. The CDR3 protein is CSARNQPQHF. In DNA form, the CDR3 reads TGCAGTGCTAGAAATCAGCCCCAGCATTTT.